This TCR beta chain appears in the sequencing data of a study of OX40 agonist ivuxolimab in advanced cancers. TCRdb's copy holds only in-frame clones and misses some; the assay was immunoSEQ multiplex PCR. Among 30,000 to 35,000 clones listed, roughly 80% were seen once. Here the sequenced sample was CD4+ or CD8+ T cells sorted from blood, taken in a trial of the OX40 agonist ivuxolimab. The source of this sequence is an adult with an advanced solid tumor such as melanoma, head and neck, liver or kidney cancer.

CDR3 DNA sequence: TGTGCCAGCATCTGGGCTCACGAGCAGTACTTC. Protein sequence: CASIWAHEQYF. The chain joins TRBV7-3 to TRBJ2-7, with D hard to call. The germline V gene has CDR1 SGHTA and CDR2 FQGTGA. V gave up 7 bases and J gave up 5 bases, with 9 bases separating them. This CDR3 comprises 11 residues.